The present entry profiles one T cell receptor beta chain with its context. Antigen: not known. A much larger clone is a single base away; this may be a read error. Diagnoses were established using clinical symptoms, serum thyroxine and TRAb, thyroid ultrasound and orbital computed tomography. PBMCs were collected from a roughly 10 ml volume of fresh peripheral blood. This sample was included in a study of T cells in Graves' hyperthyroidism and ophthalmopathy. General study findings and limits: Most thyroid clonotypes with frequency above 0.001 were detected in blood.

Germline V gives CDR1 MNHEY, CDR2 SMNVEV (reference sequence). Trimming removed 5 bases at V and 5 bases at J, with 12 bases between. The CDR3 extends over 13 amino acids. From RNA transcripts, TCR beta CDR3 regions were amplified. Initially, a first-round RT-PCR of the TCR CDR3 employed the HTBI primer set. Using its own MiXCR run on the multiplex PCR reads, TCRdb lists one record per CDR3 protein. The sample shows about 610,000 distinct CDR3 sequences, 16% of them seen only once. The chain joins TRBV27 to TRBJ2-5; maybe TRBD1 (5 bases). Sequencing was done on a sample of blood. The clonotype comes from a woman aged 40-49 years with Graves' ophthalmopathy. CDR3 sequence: CASSNGAPETQYF. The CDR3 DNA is TGTGCCAGCAGTAATGGGGCGCCGGAGACCCAGTACTTC.